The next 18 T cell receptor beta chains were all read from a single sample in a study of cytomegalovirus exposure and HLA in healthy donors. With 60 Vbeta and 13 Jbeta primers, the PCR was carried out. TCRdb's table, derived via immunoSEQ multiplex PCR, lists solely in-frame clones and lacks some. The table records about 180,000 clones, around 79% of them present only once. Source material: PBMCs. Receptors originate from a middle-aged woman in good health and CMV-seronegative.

CDR3 coding DNA: TGCAGCGTTGAGGCGAAGACAGGGAGAACCTTTCGGGATGAGCAGTTCTTC. Translated, it gives CSVEAKTGRTFRDEQFF. The chain employs TRBV29-1 and TRBJ2-1, with 7 nucleotides matching TRBD1. The CDR3 has 17 amino acids. Germline trimming cut 3 bases from V and 8 bases from J; bases unmatched to any gene: 19. Germline CDR1 is SQVTM and CDR2 is ANQGSEA.

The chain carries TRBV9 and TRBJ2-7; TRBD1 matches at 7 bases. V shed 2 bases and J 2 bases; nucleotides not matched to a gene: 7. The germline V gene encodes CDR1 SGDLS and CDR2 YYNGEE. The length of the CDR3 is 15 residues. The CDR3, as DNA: TGTGCCAGCAGCGTTGGGGGACAGAGCACCTACGAGCAGTACTTC. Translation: CASSVGGQSTYEQYF.

CDR3 residues: CASSGGQGFYEQYF. The DNA for the CDR3 is TGTGCCAGCAGTGGGGGACAGGGGTTCTACGAGCAGTACTTC. The rearrangement joins TRBV6-1 to TRBJ2-7, with 10 bases identical to TRBD1. This CDR3 region has 14 residues. From germline, CDR1 is MNHNS and CDR2 SASEGT. Trimming at V came to 4 bases and at J to 3 bases, leaving 3 bases not matched to a gene.

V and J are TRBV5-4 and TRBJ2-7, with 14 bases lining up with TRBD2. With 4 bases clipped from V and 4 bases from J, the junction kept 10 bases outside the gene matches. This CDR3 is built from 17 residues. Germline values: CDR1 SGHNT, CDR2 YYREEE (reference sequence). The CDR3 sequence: CASSHRGGTSGSYEQYF. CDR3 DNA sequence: TGTGCCAGCAGCCACCGGGGAGGGACTAGCGGGAGTTACGAGCAGTACTTC.

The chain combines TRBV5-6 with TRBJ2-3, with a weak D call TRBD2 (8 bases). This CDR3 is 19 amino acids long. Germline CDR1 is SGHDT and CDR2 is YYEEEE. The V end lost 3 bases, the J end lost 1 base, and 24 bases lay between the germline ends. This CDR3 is CASSWPDRKSLAGTDTQYF. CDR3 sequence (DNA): TGTGCCAGCAGCTGGCCGGACAGGAAGTCACTAGCGGGCACAGATACGCAGTATTTT. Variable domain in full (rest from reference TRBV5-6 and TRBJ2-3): DAGVTQSPTHLIKTRGQQVTLRCSPKSGHDTVSWYQQALGQGPQFIFQYYEEEERQRGNFPDRFSGHQFPNYSSELNVNALLLGDSALYLCASSWPDRKSLAGTDTQYFGPGTRLTVL.

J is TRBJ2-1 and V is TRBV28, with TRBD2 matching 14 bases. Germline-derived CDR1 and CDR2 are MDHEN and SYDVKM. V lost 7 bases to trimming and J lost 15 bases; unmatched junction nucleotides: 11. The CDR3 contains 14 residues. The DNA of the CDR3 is TGTGCCAGCACTGACCCCGGGACTAGCGGGAGTATGTTCTTC. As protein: CASTDPGTSGSMFF.

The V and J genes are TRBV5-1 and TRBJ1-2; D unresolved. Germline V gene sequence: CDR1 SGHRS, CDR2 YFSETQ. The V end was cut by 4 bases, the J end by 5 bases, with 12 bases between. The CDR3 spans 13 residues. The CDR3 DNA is TGCGCCAGCAGCCTTGGAGGTACATATGGCTACACCTTC. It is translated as CASSLGGTYGYTF.

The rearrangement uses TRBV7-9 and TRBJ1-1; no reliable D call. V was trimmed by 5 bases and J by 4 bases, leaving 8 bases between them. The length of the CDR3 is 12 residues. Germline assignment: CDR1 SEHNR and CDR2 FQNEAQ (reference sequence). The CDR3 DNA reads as TGTGCCAGCAGCCGGGCGGGCACTGAAGCTTTCTTT. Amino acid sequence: CASSRAGTEAFF.

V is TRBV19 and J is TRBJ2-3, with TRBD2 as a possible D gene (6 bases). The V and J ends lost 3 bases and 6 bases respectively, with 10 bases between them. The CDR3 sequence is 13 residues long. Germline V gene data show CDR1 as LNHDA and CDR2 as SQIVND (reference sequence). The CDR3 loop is CASSMPGGDTQYF. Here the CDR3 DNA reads TGTGCCAGTAGTATGCCCGGAGGGGATACGCAGTATTTT.

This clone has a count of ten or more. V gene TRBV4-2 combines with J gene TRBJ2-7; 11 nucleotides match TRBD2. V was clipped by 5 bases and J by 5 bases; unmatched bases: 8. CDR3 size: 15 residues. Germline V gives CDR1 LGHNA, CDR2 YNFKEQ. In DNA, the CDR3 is TGTGCCAGCAGCGCAACTAGCGGGAGTGCGGACGAGCAGTACTTC. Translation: CASSATSGSADEQYF.

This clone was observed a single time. CDR3 DNA sequence: TGTGCCACCAGCAGAGACGGGACAGGGGATCGGTCACCCCTCCACTTT. It yields the protein CATSRDGTGDRSPLHF. The chain is built from TRBV15 and TRBJ1-6; 10 bases are a match to TRBD1. Germline V CDR1 and CDR2: LNHNV, YYDKDF (reference sequence). The CDR3 is 16 amino acids. The junction had 6 bases not matched to a gene; V was cut back by 0 bases and J by 10 bases. The whole variable domain, filled in from reference TRBV15 and TRBJ1-6, reads DAMVIQNPRYQVTQFGKPVTLSCSQTLNHNVMYWYQQKSSQAPKLLFHYYDKDFNNEADTPDNFQSRRPNTSFCFLDIRSPGLGDTAMYLCATSRDGTGDRSPLHFGNGTRLTVT.

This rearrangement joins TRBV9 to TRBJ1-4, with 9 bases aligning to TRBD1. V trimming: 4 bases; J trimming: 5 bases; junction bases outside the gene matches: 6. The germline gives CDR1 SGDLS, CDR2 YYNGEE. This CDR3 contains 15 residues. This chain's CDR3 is CASSPGTGSNEKLFF. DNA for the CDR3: TGTGCCAGCAGCCCGGGGACAGGGTCCAATGAAAAACTGTTTTTT.

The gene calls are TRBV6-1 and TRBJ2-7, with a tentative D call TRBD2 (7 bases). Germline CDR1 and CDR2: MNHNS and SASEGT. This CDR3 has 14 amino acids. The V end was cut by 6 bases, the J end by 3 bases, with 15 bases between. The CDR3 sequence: CASRAQGGSYEQYF. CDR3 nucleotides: TGTGCCAGCAGGGCACAGGGAGGGAGCTACGAGCAGTACTTC.

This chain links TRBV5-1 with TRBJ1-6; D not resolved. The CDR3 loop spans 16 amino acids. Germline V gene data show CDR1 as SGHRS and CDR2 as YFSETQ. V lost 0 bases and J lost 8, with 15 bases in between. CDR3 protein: CASSLVAPLQDSPLHF. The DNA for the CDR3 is TGCGCCAGCAGCTTGGTAGCACCACTCCAAGATTCACCCCTCCACTTT. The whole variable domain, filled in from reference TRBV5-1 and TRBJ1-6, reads KAGVTQTPRYLIKTRGQQVTLSCSPISGHRSVSWYQQTPGQGLQFLFEYFSETQRNKGNFPGRFSGRQFSNSRSEMNVSTLELGDSALYLCASSLVAPLQDSPLHFGNGTRLTVT.

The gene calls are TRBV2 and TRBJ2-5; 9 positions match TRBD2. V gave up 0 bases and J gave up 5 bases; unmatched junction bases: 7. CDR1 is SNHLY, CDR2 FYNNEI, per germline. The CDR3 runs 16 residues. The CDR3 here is CASSEAPSGNGETQYF. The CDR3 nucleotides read TGTGCCAGCAGTGAAGCCCCTAGCGGGAATGGGGAGACCCAGTACTTC. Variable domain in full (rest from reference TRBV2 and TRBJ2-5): EPEVTQTPSHQVTQMGQEVILRCVPISNHLYFYWYRQILGQKVEFLVSFYNNEISEKSEIFDDQFSVERPDGSNFTLKIRSTKLEDSAMYFCASSEAPSGNGETQYFGPGTRLLVL.

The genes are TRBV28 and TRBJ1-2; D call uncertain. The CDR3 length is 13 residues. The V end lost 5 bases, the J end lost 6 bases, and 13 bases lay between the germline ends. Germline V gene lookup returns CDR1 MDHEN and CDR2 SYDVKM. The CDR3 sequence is CASSPQRGNGYTF. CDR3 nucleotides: TGTGCCAGCAGTCCCCAGCGGGGTAATGGCTACACCTTC.

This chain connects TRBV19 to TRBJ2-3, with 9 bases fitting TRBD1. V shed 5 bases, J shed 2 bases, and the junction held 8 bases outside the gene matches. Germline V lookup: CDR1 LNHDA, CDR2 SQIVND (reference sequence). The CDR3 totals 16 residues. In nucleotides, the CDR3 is TGTGCCAGTAGTCTAGGGACAGGGACCTACACAGATACGCAGTATTTT. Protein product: CASSLGTGTYTDTQYF.

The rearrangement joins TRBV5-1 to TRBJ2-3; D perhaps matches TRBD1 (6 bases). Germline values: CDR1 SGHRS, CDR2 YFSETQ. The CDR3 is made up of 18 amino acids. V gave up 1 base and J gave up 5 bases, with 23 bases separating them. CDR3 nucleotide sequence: TGCGCCAGCAGCTTGTCCCCACAGGGCCAACTCAAGAAAGATACGCAGTATTTT. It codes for CASSLSPQGQLKKDTQYF.